This T cell receptor beta chain originates from a study of CD8+CD57+ T cells in acquired aplastic anemia. The wider study: Researchers reported that healthy donors averaged about 9.8 million reads for CD4+ cells. Overall study results and limits: Between patients and controls, about 30 CD8+ CDR3 sequences were found in common.

This clonotype occurred many times. Its antigen is not known. Template material for TCR beta VDJ and CDR3 profiling consisted of genomic DNA. TCRdb re-analysed the reads in MiXCR, keeping a single row per CDR3 protein. The sample consists of some 190,000 distinct CDR3 sequences, 35% to 50% of them appearing once. Per the germline V gene, CDR1 is SGHDT and CDR2 is YYEEEE. The CDR3 is 11 residues long. Trimming left V 5 bases short and J 7 bases short, with 7 bases between. The sample taken for sequencing was sorted CD4+, CD8+, or CD8+CD57+ T cells (not recorded which) from PBMCs. The receptor comes from a human donor in good health. The chain employs TRBV5-6 and TRBJ2-1, with D unresolved. The CDR3 loop is CASSYRNEQFF. The CDR3 DNA sequence: TGTGCCAGCAGTTACCGGAATGAGCAGTTCTTC.